Listed here is a single TCR beta chain. These data belong to a study of shared clonotypes between healthy human individuals. The V end was cut by 4 bases, the J end by 2 bases, with 15 bases between. This CDR3 contains 15 residues. Per the germline V gene, CDR1 is SGHNT and CDR2 is YYREEE (reference sequence). Clones were read by immunoSEQ multiplex PCR, and TCRdb kept only the in-frame ones, dropping some. The table shows about 660,000 clones, with around 72% occurring only once. The J gene is TRBJ1-1, the V gene TRBV5-4, with D unresolved. The receptor was isolated from a woman in her 30s in good health. The sequenced sample was memory CD4+ T cells sorted from blood. Subset described: CD45RA-negative fraction. Written as DNA, the CDR3 is TGTGCCAGCAGCAGTGAAAGACTCATCAACACTGAAGCTTTCTTT. The encoded protein is CASSSERLINTEAFF. The full variable domain, completed using reference TRBV5-4 and TRBJ1-1, is ETGVTQSPTHLIKTRGQQVTLRCSSQSGHNTVSWYQQALGQGPQFIFQYYREEENGRGNFPPRFSGLQFPNYSSELNVNALELDDSALYLCASSSERLINTEAFFGQGTRLTVV.